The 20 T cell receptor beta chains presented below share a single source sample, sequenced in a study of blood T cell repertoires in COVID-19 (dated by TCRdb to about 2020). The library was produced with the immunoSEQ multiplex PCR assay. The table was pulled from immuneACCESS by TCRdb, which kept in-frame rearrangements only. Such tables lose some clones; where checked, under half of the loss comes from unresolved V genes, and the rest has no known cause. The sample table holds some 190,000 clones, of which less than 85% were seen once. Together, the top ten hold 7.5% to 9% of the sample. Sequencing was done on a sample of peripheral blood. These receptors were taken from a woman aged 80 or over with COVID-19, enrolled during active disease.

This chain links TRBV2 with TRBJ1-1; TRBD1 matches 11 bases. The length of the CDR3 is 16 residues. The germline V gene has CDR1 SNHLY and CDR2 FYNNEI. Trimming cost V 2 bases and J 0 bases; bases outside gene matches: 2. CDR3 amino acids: CASSERTGGMNTEAFF. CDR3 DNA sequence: TGTGCCAGCAGTGAAAGGACAGGGGGCATGAACACTGAAGCTTTCTTT. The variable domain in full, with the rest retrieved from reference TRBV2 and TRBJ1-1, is EPEVTQTPSHQVTQMGQEVILRCVPISNHLYFYWYRQILGQKVEFLVSFYNNEISEKSEIFDDQFSVERPDGSNFTLKIRSTKLEDSAMYFCASSERTGGMNTEAFFGQGTRLTVV.

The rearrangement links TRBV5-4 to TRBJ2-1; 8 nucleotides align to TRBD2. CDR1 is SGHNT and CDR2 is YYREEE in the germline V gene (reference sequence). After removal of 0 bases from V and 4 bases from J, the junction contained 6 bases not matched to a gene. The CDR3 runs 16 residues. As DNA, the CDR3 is TGTGCCAGCAGCTTGGGTGGGGCTAGCGGGTACAATGAGCAGTTCTTC. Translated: CASSLGGASGYNEQFF.

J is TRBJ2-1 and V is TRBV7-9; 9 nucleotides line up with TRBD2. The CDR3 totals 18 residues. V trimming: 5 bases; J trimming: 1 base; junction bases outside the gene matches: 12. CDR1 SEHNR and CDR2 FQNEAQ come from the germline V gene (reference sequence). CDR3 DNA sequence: TGTGCCAGCAGCCCCGACCCGGGTGCGGGAGGGTCCTACAATGAGCAGTTCTTC. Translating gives CASSPDPGAGGSYNEQFF.

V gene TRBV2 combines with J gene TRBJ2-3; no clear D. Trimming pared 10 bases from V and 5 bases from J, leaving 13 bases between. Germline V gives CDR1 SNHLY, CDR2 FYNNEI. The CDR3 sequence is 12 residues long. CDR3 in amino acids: CANDLPGDTQYF. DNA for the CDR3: TGTGCCAATGACCTCCCGGGAGATACGCAGTATTTT.

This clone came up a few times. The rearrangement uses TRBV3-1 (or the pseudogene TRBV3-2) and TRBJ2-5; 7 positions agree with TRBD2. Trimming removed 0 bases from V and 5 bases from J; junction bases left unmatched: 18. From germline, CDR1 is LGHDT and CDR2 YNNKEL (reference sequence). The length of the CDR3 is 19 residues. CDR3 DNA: TGTGCCAGCAGCCAAGAAGAGTTAGGACTAGGATGGGCAAAGGAGACCCAGTACTTC. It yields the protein CASSQEELGLGWAKETQYF.

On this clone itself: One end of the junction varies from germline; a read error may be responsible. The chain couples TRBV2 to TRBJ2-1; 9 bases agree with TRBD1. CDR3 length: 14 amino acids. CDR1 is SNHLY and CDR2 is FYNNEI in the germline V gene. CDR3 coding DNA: TGTGCCAGCAGTGAAGAGGGGACAGGGTCATCCCAGCTCTTC. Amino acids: CASSEEGTGSSQLF. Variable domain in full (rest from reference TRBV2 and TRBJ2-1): EPEVTQTPSHQVTQMGQEVILRCVPISNHLYFYWYRQILGQKVEFLVSFYNNEISEKSEIFDDQFSVERPDGSNFTLKIRSTKLEDSAMYFCASSEEGTGSSQLFGPGTRLTVL.

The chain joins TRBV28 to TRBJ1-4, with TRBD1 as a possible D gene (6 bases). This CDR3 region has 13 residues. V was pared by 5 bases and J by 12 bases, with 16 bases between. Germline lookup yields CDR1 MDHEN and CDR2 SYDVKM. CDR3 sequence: CASSVGQPWELFF. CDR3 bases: TGTGCCAGCAGTGTAGGACAGCCGTGGGAACTGTTTTTT.

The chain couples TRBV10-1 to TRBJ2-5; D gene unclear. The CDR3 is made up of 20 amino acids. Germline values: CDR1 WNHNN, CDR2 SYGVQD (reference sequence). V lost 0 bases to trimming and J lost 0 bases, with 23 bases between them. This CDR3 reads CASSESGVRRIGPHQETQYF. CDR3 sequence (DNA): TGCGCCAGCAGTGAGTCGGGTGTCCGGCGGATAGGCCCCCACCAAGAGACCCAGTACTTC.

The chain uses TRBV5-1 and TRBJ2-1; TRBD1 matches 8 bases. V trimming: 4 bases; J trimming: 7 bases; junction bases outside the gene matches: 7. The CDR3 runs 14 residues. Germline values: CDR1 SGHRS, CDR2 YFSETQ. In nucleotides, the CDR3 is TGCGCCAGCAGCAGGACAGGGCGAAGGAATGAGCAGTTCTTC. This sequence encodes CASSRTGRRNEQFF.

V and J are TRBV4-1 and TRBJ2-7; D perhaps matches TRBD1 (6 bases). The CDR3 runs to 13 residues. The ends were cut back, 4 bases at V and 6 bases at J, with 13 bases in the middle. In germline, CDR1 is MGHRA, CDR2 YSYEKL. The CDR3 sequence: CASSRDTPIEQYF. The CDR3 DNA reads TGCGCCAGCAGCCGGGACACACCTATCGAGCAGTACTTC.

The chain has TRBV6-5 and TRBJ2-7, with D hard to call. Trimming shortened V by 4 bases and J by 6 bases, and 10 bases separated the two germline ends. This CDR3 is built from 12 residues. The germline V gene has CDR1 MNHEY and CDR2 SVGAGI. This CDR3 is CASSSPEREQYF. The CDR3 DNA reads TGTGCCAGCAGTTCCCCCGAGCGCGAGCAGTACTTC.

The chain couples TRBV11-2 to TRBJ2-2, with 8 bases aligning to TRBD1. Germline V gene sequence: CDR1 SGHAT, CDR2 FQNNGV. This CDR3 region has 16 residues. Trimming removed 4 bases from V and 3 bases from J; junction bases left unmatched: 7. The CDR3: CASSYPGTGDTGELFF. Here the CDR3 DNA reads TGTGCCAGCAGCTACCCCGGGACAGGAGACACCGGGGAGCTGTTTTTT.

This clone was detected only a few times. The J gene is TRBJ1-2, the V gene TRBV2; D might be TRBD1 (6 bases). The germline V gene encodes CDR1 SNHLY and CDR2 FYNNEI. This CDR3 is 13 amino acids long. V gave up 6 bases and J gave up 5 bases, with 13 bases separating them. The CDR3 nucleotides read TGTGCCAGCAGGGACAGTTTGGTTTATGGCTACACCTTC. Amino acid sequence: CASRDSLVYGYTF.

CDR3 in amino acids: CASSPYRDRGFGKLFF. The CDR3 nucleotides are TGTGCCAGCAGCCCGTATCGGGACAGGGGATTTGGAAAACTGTTTTTT. J is TRBJ1-4 and V is TRBV11-2, with 10 positions matching TRBD1. Germline V gene sequence: CDR1 SGHAT, CDR2 FQNNGV. This CDR3 is built from 16 residues. J was trimmed by 10 bases and V by 5 bases; bases with no gene match: 13.

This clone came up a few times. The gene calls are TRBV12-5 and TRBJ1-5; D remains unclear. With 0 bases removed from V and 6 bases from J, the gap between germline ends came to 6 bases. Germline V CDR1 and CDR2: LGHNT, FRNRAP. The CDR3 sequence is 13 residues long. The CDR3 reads CASGLVLGQPQHF. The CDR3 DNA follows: TGTGCTAGTGGTTTGGTACTTGGTCAGCCCCAGCATTTT.

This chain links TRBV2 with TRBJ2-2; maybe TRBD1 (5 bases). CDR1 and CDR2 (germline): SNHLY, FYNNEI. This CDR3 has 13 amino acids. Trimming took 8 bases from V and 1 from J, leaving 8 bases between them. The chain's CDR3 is CASGAKNTGELFF. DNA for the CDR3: TGTGCCAGCGGGGCTAAGAACACCGGGGAGCTGTTTTTT.

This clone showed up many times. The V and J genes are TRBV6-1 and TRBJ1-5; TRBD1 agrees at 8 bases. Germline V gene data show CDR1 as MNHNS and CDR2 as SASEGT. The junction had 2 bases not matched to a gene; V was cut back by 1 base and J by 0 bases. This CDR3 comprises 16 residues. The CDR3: CASSEGTGFSNQPQHF. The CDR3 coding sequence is TGTGCCAGCAGTGAAGGGACAGGGTTTAGCAATCAGCCCCAGCATTTT.

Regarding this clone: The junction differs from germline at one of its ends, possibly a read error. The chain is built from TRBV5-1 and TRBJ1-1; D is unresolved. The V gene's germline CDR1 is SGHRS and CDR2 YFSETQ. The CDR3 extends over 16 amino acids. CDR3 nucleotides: TGCGCCAGCAGTTTGGCCCCGGCGGGAGGGAACACTGAAGCTTTCTTT. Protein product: CASSLAPAGGNTEAFF. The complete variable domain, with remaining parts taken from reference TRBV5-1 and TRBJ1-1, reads KAGVTQTPRYLIKTRGQQVTLSCSPISGHRSVSWYQQTPGQGLQFLFEYFSETQRNKGNFPGRFSGRQFSNSRSEMNVSTLELGDSALYLCASSLAPAGGNTEAFFGQGTRLTVV.

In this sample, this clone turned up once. In DNA form, the CDR3 reads TGTGCCAGCAGCCAAGATCAGTGGGAGGGGGATACGCAGTATTTT. It yields the protein CASSQDQWEGDTQYF. V and J are TRBV14 and TRBJ2-3; 7 bases match TRBD2. Unmatched junction bases numbered 6, after V lost 0 bases and J lost 6 bases. The CDR3 is 15 amino acids. CDR1 and CDR2 (germline): SGHDN, FVKESK.

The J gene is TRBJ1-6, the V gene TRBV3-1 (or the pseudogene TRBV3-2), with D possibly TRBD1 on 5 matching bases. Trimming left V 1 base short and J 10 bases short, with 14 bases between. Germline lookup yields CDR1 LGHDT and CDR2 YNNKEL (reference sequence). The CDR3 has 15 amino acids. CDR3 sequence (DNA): TGTGCCAGCAGCCAAGGGGGAACAGGTGGATCACCCCTCCACTTT. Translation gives CASSQGGTGGSPLHF.